This T cell receptor (beta chain) was captured in a study of neurological immune-mediated disorders. Each CDR3 protein gets one entry after TCRdb re-called the 5' RACE reads with MiXCR. The sample lists fewer than 60,000 distinct CDR3 sequences; around 10% were seen once. Regarding the study as a whole: None of the CDR3 amino acid sequences of expanded clones recurred across subjects, suggesting private repertoires in all groups.

This CDR3 is built from 11 residues. CDR1 and CDR2 (germline): MNHNY, SVGAGI (reference sequence). V dropped 5 bases and J dropped 7 bases, with 8 bases sitting between them. This clonotype was seen repeatedly, ten times or more. Its antigen is undetermined. The receptor comes from a man in his 70s with HTLV-1-associated myelopathy (HAM/TSP). Sequenced input: PBMCs. This sequence joins TRBV6-6 and TRBJ2-5, with D possibly being TRBD2 (6 bases). The CDR3 coding sequence is TGTGCCAGCAGTGCGGAGGGGACCCAGTACTTC. This codes for CASSAEGTQYF.